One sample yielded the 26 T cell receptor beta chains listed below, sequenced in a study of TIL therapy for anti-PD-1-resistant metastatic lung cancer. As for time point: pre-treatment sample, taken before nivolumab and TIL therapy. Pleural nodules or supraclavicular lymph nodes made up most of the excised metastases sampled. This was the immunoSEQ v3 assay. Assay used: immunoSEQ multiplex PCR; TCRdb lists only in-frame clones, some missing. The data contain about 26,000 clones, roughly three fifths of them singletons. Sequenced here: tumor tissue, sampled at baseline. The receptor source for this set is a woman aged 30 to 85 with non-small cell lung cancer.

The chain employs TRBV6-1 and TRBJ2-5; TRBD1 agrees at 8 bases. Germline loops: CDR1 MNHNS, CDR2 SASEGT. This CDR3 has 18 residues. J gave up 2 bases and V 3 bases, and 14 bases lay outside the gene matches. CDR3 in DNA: TGTGCCAGCAGTGACTTGGAACAGGGGGTTGTTCTGCAAGAGACCCAGTACTTC. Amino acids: CASSDLEQGVVLQETQYF.

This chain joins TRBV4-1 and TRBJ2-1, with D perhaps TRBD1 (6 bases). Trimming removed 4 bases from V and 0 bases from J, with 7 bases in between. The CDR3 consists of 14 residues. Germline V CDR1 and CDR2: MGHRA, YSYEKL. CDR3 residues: CASSRQDSYNEQFF. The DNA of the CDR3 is TGCGCCAGCAGCCGACAGGACTCCTACAATGAGCAGTTCTTC.

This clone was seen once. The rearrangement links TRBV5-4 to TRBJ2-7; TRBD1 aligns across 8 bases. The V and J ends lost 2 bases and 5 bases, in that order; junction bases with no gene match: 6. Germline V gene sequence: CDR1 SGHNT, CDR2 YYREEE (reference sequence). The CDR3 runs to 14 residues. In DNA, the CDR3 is TGTGCCAGCAGCTTTGAGACAGGGGTCGACGAGCAGTACTTC. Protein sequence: CASSFETGVDEQYF.

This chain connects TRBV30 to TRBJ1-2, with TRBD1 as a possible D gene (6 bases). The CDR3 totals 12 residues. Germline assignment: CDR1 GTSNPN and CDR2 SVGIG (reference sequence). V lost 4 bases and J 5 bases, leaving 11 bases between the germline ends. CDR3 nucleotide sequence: TGTGCCTGGACTACAGGGCAGTATGGCTACACCTTC. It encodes CAWTTGQYGYTF. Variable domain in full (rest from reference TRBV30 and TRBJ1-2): SQTIHQWPATLVQPVGSPLSLECTVEGTSNPNLYWYRQAAGRGLQLLFYSVGIGQISSEVPQNLSASRPQDRQFILSSKKLLLSDSGFYLCAWTTGQYGYTFGSGTRLTVV.

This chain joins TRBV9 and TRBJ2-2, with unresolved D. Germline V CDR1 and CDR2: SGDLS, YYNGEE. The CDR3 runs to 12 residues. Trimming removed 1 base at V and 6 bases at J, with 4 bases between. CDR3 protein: CASSVSPGELFF. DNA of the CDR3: TGTGCCAGCAGCGTATCCCCCGGGGAGCTGTTTTTT.

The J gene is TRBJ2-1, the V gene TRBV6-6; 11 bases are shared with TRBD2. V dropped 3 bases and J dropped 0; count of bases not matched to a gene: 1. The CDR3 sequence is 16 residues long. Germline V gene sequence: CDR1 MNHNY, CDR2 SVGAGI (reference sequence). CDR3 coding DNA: TGTGCCAGCAGTTATAGCGGGAGGGGCTCCTACAATGAGCAGTTCTTC. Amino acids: CASSYSGRGSYNEQFF.

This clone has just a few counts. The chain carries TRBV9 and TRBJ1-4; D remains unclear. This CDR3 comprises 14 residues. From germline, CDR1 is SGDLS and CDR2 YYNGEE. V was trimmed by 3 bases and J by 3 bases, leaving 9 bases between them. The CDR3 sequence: CASSGGKANEKLFF. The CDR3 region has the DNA TGTGCCAGCAGCGGTGGGAAGGCTAATGAAAAACTGTTTTTT.

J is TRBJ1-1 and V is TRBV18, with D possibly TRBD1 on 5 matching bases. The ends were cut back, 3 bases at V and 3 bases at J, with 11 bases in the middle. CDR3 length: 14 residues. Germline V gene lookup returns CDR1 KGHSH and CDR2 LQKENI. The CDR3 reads CASSPSQGDTEAFF. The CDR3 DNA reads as TGTGCCAGCTCACCCTCCCAGGGTGACACTGAAGCTTTCTTT.

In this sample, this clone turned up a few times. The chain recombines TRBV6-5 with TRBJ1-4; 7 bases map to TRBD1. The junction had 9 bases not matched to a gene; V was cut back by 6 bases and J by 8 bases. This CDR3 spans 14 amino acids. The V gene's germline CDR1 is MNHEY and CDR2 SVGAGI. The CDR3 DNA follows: TGTGCCAGCAGAAACAGGGGAAACAGAGAAAAACTGTTTTTT. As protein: CASRNRGNREKLFF.

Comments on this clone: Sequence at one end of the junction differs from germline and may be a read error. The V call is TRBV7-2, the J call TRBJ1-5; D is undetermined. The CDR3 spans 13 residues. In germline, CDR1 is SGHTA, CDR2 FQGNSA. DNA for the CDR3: TGTGCCAACAGCTTAGTACAAAATCAGCCCCAGCATTTT. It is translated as CANSLVQNQPQHF. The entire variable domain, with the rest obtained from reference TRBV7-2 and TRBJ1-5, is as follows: GAGVSQSPSNKVTEKGKDVELRCDPISGHTALYWYRQSLGQGLEFLIYFQGNSAPDKSGLPSDRFSAERTGGSVSTLTIQRTQQEDSAVYLCANSLVQNQPQHFGDGTRLSIL.

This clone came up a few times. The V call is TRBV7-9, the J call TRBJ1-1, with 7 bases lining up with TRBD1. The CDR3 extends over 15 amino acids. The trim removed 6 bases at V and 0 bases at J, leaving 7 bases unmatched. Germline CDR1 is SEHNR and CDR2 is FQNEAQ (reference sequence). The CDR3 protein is CASRTNRGMNTEAFF. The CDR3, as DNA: TGTGCCAGCAGAACTAACAGGGGCATGAACACTGAAGCTTTCTTT.

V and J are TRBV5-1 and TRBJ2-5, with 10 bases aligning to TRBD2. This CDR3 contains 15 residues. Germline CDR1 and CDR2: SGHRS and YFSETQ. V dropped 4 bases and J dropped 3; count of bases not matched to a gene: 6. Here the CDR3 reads CASSLTTSGKETQYF. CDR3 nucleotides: TGCGCCAGCAGCCTTACAACTAGCGGGAAAGAGACCCAGTACTTC.

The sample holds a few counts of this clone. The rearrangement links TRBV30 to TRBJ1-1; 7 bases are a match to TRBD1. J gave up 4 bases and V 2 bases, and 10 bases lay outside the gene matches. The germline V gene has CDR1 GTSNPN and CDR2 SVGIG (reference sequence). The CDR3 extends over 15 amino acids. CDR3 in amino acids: CAWSKGARPGTEAFF. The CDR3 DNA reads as TGTGCCTGGAGTAAGGGGGCCAGGCCAGGCACTGAAGCTTTCTTT.

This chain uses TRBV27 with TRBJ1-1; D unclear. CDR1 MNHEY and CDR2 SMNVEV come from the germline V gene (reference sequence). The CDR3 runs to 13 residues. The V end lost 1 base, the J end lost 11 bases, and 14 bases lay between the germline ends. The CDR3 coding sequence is TGTGCCAGCAGTTTATTTCCATGGAATCGTGCTTTCTTT. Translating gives CASSLFPWNRAFF.

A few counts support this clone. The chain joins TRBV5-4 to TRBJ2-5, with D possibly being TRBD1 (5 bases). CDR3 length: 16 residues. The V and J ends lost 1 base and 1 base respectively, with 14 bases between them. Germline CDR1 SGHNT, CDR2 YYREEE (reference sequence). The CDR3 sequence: CASSLTVGPIQETQYF. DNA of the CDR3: TGTGCCAGCAGCTTGACGGTGGGGCCGATCCAAGAGACCCAGTACTTC.

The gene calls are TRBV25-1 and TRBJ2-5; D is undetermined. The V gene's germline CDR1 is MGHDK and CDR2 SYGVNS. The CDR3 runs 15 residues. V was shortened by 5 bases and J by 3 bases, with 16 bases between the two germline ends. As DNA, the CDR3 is TGTGCCAGCAGTTCGGCGCTGATGGCGGAAGAGACCCAGTACTTC. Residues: CASSSALMAEETQYF.

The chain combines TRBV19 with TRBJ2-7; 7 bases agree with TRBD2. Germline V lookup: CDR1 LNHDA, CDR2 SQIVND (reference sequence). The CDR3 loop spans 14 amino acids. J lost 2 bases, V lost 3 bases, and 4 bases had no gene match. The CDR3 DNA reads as TGTGCCAGTAGTATGGCGGGGGTGGCCTACGAGCAGTACTTC. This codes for CASSMAGVAYEQYF.

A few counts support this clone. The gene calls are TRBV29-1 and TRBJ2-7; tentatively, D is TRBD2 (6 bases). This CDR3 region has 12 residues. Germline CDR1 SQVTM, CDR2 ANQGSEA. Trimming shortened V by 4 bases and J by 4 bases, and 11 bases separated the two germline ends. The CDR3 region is CSVAWGEYEQYF. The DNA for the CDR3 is TGCAGCGTTGCGTGGGGGGAGTACGAGCAGTACTTC.

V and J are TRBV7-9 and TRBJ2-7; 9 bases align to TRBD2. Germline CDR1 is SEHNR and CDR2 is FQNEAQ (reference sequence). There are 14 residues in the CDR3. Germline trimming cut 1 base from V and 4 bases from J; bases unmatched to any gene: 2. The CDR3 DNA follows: TGTGCCAGCAGCTTAGGTGCGGGAGGGTACGAGCAGTACTTC. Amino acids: CASSLGAGGYEQYF.

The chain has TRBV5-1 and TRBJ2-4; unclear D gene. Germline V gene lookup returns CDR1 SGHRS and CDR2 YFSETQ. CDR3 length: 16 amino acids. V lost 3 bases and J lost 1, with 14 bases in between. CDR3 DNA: TGCGCCAGCAGCTCCTTTTTAGATGCTGCCAAAAACATTCAGTACTTC. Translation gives CASSSFLDAAKNIQYF.

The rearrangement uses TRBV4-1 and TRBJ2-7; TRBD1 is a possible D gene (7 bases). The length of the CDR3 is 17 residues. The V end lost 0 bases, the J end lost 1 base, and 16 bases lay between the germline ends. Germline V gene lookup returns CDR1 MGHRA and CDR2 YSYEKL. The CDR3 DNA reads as TGCGCCAGCAGCCAAGAGGGGGGACAGCTTCCTTCCTACGAGCAGTACTTC. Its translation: CASSQEGGQLPSYEQYF.

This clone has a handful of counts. The CDR3 loop reads CASSVVTDGDGEQFF. CDR3 coding DNA: TGTGCCAGCAGCGTAGTAACTGATGGAGACGGTGAGCAGTTCTTC. The chain couples TRBV9 to TRBJ2-1; D is unresolved. The CDR3 covers 15 residues. Germline V CDR1 and CDR2: SGDLS, YYNGEE. Trimming removed 0 bases at V and 9 bases at J, with 16 bases between.

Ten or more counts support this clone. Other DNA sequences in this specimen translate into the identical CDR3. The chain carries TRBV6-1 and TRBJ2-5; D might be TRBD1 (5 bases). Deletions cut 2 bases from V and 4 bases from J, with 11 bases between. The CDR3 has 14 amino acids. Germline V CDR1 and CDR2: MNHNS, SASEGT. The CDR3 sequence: CASSEITGRETQYF. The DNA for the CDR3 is TGTGCCAGCAGTGAAATTACAGGCCGAGAGACCCAGTACTTC.

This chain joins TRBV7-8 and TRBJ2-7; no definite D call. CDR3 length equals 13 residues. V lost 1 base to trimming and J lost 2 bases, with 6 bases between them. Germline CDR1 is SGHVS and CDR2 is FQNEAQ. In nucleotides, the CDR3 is TGTGCCAGCAGCTTAGGGTCGACCTACGAGCAGTACTTC. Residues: CASSLGSTYEQYF.

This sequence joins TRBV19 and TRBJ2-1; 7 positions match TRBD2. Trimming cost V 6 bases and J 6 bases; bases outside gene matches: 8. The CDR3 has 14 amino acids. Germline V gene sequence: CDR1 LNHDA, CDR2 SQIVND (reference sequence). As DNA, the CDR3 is TGTGCCAGTAGAGGGAGGGAGGGCGGCAATGAGCAGTTCTTC. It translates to CASRGREGGNEQFF. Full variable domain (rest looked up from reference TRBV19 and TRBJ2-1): DGGITQSPKYLFRKEGQNVTLSCEQNLNHDAMYWYRQDPGQGLRLIYYSQIVNDFQKGDIAEGYSVSREKKESFPLTVTSAQKNPTAFYLCASRGREGGNEQFFGPGTRLTVL.

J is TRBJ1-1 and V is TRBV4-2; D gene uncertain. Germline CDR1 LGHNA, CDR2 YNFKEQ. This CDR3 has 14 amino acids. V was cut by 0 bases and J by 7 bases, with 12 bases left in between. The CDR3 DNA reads TGTGCCAGCAGCCAAGATGTAGACACCTATGAAGCTTTCTTT. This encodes CASSQDVDTYEAFF.